A selection of T cell receptor beta chains follows, all from one sample in a study of response to subunit inactivated influenza vaccine. TCRdb used MiXCR to reprocess the RT-PCR reads, holding one entry per CDR3 protein. The sample lists around 540,000 distinct CDR3 sequences, around 11% seen once, with around 9.6% in the top ten. The sequencing here drew on PBMCs from blood, taken on the day of vaccination. The receptors were sampled from a man in his fifties who received an inactivated influenza vaccine. The CDR3 runs from the conserved cysteine through the conserved F or W. The order of the fields is V gene, D gene, J gene, clone size, CDR3 protein, CDR3 DNA. The D gene is left open where the match is weak. Some rows have no size entry. The others give once, few or many, or a class for an expanded clone.

V: TRBV10-3
D: -
J: TRBJ2-2
size: few
CDR3: CAISVTSSTGELFF
DNA: TGTGCCATCAGTGTGACTAGTTCCACCGGGGAGCTGTTTTTT

V: TRBV5-1
D: -
J: TRBJ2-2
size: few
CDR3: CASSFYNTGELFF
DNA: TGCGCCAGCAGCTTTTATAACACCGGGGAGCTGTTTTTT

V: TRBV12-3/TRBV12-4
D: TRBD1
J: TRBJ1-5
size: few
CDR3: CASSKTGYQPQHF
DNA: TGTGCCAGCAGCAAGACAGGGTACCAGCCCCAGCATTTT

V: TRBV7-9
D: TRBD2
J: TRBJ2-1
size: once
CDR3: CASSQSLAGVFFF
DNA: TGTGCCAGCAGCCAGTCGCTAGCGGGAGTGTTTTTCTTC

V: TRBV20-1
D: TRBD2
J: TRBJ2-3
size: many
CDR3: CSARLSGGTDTQYF
DNA: TGCAGTGCTAGGTTGAGCGGGGGTACAGATACGCAGTATTTT

V: TRBV5-1
D: -
J: TRBJ2-3
size: many
CDR3: CASSLGGGSTDTQYF
DNA: TGTGCCAGCAGCCTTGGGGGGGGCAGCACAGATACGCAGTATTTT

V: TRBV12-3/TRBV12-4
D: TRBD1
J: TRBJ1-1
size: -
CDR3: CASSSRDRGWTEAFF
DNA: TGTGCCAGCAGCTCCCGGGACAGGGGTTGGACTGAAGCTTTCTTT

V: TRBV12-3/TRBV12-4
D: TRBD2
J: TRBJ2-3
size: few
CDR3: CASSFTGRQDTQYF
DNA: TGTGCCAGCAGTTTCACCGGGAGGCAAGATACGCAGTATTTT

V: TRBV20-1
D: TRBD2
J: TRBJ2-7
size: -
CDR3: CSARTSGDYEQYF
DNA: TGCAGTGCTAGGACTAGCGGGGACTACGAGCAGTACTTC

V: TRBV7-3
D: -
J: TRBJ2-2
size: few
CDR3: CASSFKGGLANTGELFF
DNA: TGTGCCAGCAGTTTCAAGGGCGGGCTAGCGAACACCGGGGAGCTGTTTTTT

V: TRBV6-2/TRBV6-3
D: -
J: TRBJ2-4
size: few
CDR3: CASSFFPQDFGKNIQYF
DNA: TGTGCCAGCAGTTTTTTTCCCCAGGATTTTGGCAAAAACATTCAGTACTTC

V: TRBV27
D: -
J: TRBJ2-1
size: -
CDR3: CASRIRDLRDNEQFF
DNA: TGTGCCAGCCGAATTCGGGACTTAAGGGACAATGAGCAGTTCTTC

V: TRBV28
D: -
J: TRBJ2-1
size: -
CDR3: CASSLWRQQDNEQFF
DNA: TGTGCCAGCAGTTTATGGAGACAGCAGGACAATGAGCAGTTCTTC

V: TRBV29-1
D: -
J: TRBJ2-7
size: few
CDR3: CSAKGSGYEQYF
DNA: TGCAGCGCCAAAGGCAGTGGGTACGAGCAGTACTTC

V: TRBV29-1
D: TRBD1
J: TRBJ2-3
size: -
CDR3: CSGSTGGTDTQYF
DNA: TGCAGCGGATCGACAGGGGGGACAGATACGCAGTATTTT

V: TRBV5-1
D: TRBD1
J: TRBJ1-1
size: few
CDR3: CASSLDRGGSEAFF
DNA: TGCGCCAGCAGCTTGGACAGGGGTGGTTCTGAAGCTTTCTTT

V: TRBV5-1
D: -
J: TRBJ2-4
size: many
CDR3: CASSFDRAKNIQYF
DNA: TGCGCCAGCAGCTTCGACAGGGCCAAAAACATTCAGTACTTC

V: TRBV7-2
D: -
J: TRBJ2-7
size: -
CDR3: CASSLVGRTDTTEQYF
DNA: TGTGCCAGCAGCTTAGTTGGTAGGACGGACACTACGGAGCAGTACTTC

V: TRBV7-2
D: -
J: TRBJ2-7
size: -
CDR3: CASNSGPSNEQYF
DNA: TGTGCCAGCAACTCAGGGCCATCCAACGAGCAGTACTTC

V: TRBV4-3
D: TRBD1
J: TRBJ1-2
size: many
CDR3: CASSQERGLNYGYTF
DNA: TGCGCCAGCAGCCAAGAGAGGGGGCTAAACTATGGCTACACCTTC

V: TRBV11-1
D: TRBD2
J: TRBJ2-3
size: -
CDR3: CASSAPGLAGVLRTDTQYF
DNA: TGTGCCAGCAGCGCCCCGGGACTAGCGGGGGTGCTGCGCACAGATACGCAGTATTTT

V: TRBV6-1
D: TRBD2
J: TRBJ2-7
size: -
CDR3: CASSEAAVQLASGFFTYEQYF
DNA: TGTGCCAGCAGTGAAGCAGCTGTGCAGTTGGCTAGCGGGTTCTTCACCTACGAGCAGTACTTC

V: TRBV20-1
D: TRBD1
J: TRBJ1-5
size: -
CDR3: CSASENRGWSNQPQHF
DNA: TGCAGTGCTTCGGAAAACAGGGGATGGAGCAATCAGCCCCAGCATTTT

V: TRBV5-1
D: -
J: TRBJ2-2
size: -
CDR3: CASSHGPLNTGELFF
DNA: TGCGCCAGCAGCCACGGACCCCTTAACACCGGGGAGCTGTTTTTT

V: TRBV11-2
D: -
J: TRBJ2-2
size: -
CDR3: CASSPRRSPGELFF
DNA: TGTGCCAGCAGCCCCCGACGTTCTCCCGGGGAGCTGTTTTTT

V: TRBV20-1
D: -
J: TRBJ2-1
size: few
CDR3: CSAHLPDRIYNEQFF
DNA: TGCAGTGCTCATTTACCTGACAGAATTTACAATGAGCAGTTCTTC

V: TRBV6-1
D: -
J: TRBJ2-7
size: many
CDR3: CASRGIGDSIFYEQYF
DNA: TGTGCCAGCCGGGGTATTGGGGACTCTATATTCTACGAGCAGTACTTC

V: TRBV20-1
D: -
J: TRBJ2-3
size: few
CDR3: CSARIGFQGGNTQYF
DNA: TGCAGTGCTAGGATCGGATTCCAAGGGGGGAATACGCAGTATTTT

V: TRBV27
D: TRBD1
J: TRBJ2-3
size: few
CDR3: CASSFTGGTQYF
DNA: TGTGCCAGCAGTTTCACAGGGGGGACGCAGTATTTT

V: TRBV28
D: TRBD1
J: TRBJ2-1
size: -
CDR3: CASSLFRDSYNEQFF
DNA: TGTGCCAGCAGTTTATTCCGGGACAGCTACAATGAGCAGTTCTTC